Presented here are 25 T cell receptor beta chains from one specimen sequenced in a study of blood T cell repertoires in COVID-19. This table comes from immunoSEQ multiplex PCR, and its TCRdb copy is limited to in-frame clones, with some not included. The data contain roughly 300,000 clones, over 75% of them singletons. The sample taken for sequencing was peripheral blood. The receptor set was obtained from a human donor in a cohort sampled during active COVID-19.

This clone has a single count. This chain links TRBV18 with TRBJ2-1; maybe TRBD1 (5 bases). V lost 5 bases to trimming and J lost 8 bases, with 16 bases between them. The CDR3 length is 14 residues. The V gene's germline CDR1 is KGHSH and CDR2 LQKENI. As DNA, the CDR3 is TGTGCCAGCTCAGACCGCAGGGTCGCCGATGAGCAGTTCTTC. Protein sequence: CASSDRRVADEQFF. The variable domain in full, with the rest retrieved from reference TRBV18 and TRBJ2-1, is NAGVMQNPRHLVRRRGQEARLRCSPMKGHSHVYWYRQLPEEGLKFMVYLQKENIIDESGMPKERFSAEFPKEGPSILRIQQVVRGDSAAYFCASSDRRVADEQFFGPGTRLTVL.

This clone was counted once. The genes are TRBV5-4 and TRBJ2-7, with a weak D call TRBD2 (5 bases). CDR1 is SGHNT and CDR2 is YYREEE in the germline V gene (reference sequence). Trimming pared 4 bases from V and 6 bases from J, leaving 14 bases between. This CDR3 has 13 amino acids. Written as DNA, the CDR3 is TGTGCCAGCAGCCCCCCGGGATTTAGCGAGCAGTACTTC. Protein sequence: CASSPPGFSEQYF.

V is TRBV29-1 and J is TRBJ1-5; the D is unclear. CDR3 length: 12 amino acids. V lost 4 bases, J lost 4 bases, and 8 bases lay in between. Germline assignment: CDR1 SQVTM and CDR2 ANQGSEA. The CDR3 loop reads CSVGAENQPQHF. Written as DNA, the CDR3 is TGCAGCGTTGGGGCAGAGAATCAGCCCCAGCATTTT.

J is TRBJ2-1 and V is TRBV30; 8 nucleotides match TRBD2. The germline V gene encodes CDR1 GTSNPN and CDR2 SVGIG (reference sequence). V shed 3 bases, J shed 4 bases, and the junction held 11 bases outside the gene matches. The CDR3 runs to 16 residues. The CDR3: CAWSPLGGAEYNEQFF. The CDR3 DNA sequence: TGTGCCTGGAGCCCCCTCGGGGGGGCTGAGTACAATGAGCAGTTCTTC.

The chain joins TRBV19 to TRBJ1-1; D remains unclear. The V and J ends lost 8 bases and 4 bases respectively, with 14 bases between them. Germline values: CDR1 LNHDA, CDR2 SQIVND (reference sequence). The CDR3 sequence is 13 residues long. The CDR3 bases are TGTGCCAGTGAGCCAATTACGGGCACTGAAGCTTTCTTT. It specifies CASEPITGTEAFF.

The CDR3 DNA reads TGTGCCAGCAGTCGGTCAGACAGGGCTAAGTACGAGCAGTACTTC. This codes for CASSRSDRAKYEQYF. The V gene is TRBV25-1, the J gene TRBJ2-7; TRBD1 matches at 7 bases. CDR3 size: 15 residues. J gave up 4 bases and V 5 bases, and 11 bases lay outside the gene matches. Germline values: CDR1 MGHDK, CDR2 SYGVNS.

V usage is TRBV7-9 and J usage is TRBJ1-2; D unresolved. V lost 5 bases, J lost 2 bases, and 12 bases lay in between. Germline V CDR1 and CDR2: SEHNR, FQNEAQ (reference sequence). The CDR3 contains 14 residues. The CDR3 protein is CASSPSGGNYGYTF. The CDR3 DNA reads as TGTGCCAGCAGCCCTTCAGGAGGGAACTATGGCTACACCTTC. The full variable domain, in which reference TRBV7-9 and TRBJ1-2 provide the parts outside the CDR3, is DTGVSQNPRHKITKRGQNVTFRCDPISEHNRLYWYRQTLGQGPEFLTYFQNEAQLEKSRLLSDRFSAERPKGSFSTLEIQRTEQGDSAMYLCASSPSGGNYGYTFGSGTRLTVV.

The J gene is TRBJ1-3, the V gene TRBV7-9, with TRBD1 matching 7 bases. Germline loops: CDR1 SEHNR, CDR2 FQNEAQ (reference sequence). V lost 2 bases, J lost 2 bases, and 6 bases stayed unmatched. This CDR3 has 16 amino acids. CDR3 loop: CASSLKGGLTGNTIYF. The CDR3 nucleotides are TGTGCCAGCAGCTTAAAAGGGGGCTTGACTGGAAACACCATATATTTT. Supplemented by reference TRBV7-9 and TRBJ1-3, the full variable domain reads DTGVSQNPRHKITKRGQNVTFRCDPISEHNRLYWYRQTLGQGPEFLTYFQNEAQLEKSRLLSDRFSAERPKGSFSTLEIQRTEQGDSAMYLCASSLKGGLTGNTIYFGEGSWLTVV.

The chain employs TRBV7-9 and TRBJ1-1; a possible D gene is TRBD1 (5 bases). The V and J ends lost 1 base and 6 bases respectively, with 9 bases between them. CDR1 and CDR2 (germline): SEHNR, FQNEAQ (reference sequence). The CDR3 is made up of 13 amino acids. The CDR3: CASSLVQVAEAFF. The CDR3 DNA reads as TGTGCCAGCAGCTTAGTACAGGTGGCTGAAGCTTTCTTT.

The gene calls are TRBV30 and TRBJ1-2, with D perhaps matching TRBD1 (6 bases). Germline values: CDR1 GTSNPN, CDR2 SVGIG (reference sequence). This CDR3 has 12 amino acids. Trimming removed 2 bases from V and 5 bases from J, with 9 bases in between. The DNA of the CDR3 is TGTGCCTGGAGTTGGACAGAGTATGGCTACACCTTC. As protein: CAWSWTEYGYTF.

The chain recombines TRBV5-5 with TRBJ2-1, with D possibly being TRBD1 (6 bases). Germline V gives CDR1 SGHKS, CDR2 YYEKEE (reference sequence). Trimming removed 6 bases from V and 1 base from J, with 17 bases in between. The CDR3 loop spans 16 amino acids. CDR3 sequence: CASKSLGGNSYNEQFF. The CDR3 nucleotides are TGTGCCAGCAAATCGCTTGGGGGCAATTCCTACAATGAGCAGTTCTTC.

The V gene is TRBV29-1, the J gene TRBJ2-2, with TRBD1 matching 9 bases. In germline, CDR1 is SQVTM, CDR2 ANQGSEA. The CDR3 is 13 amino acids. The junction had 6 bases not matched to a gene; V was cut back by 6 bases and J by 7 bases. The CDR3 DNA follows: TGCAGCGTGGACAGGGGCGGAGGCGGGGAGCTGTTTTTT. This gives the protein CSVDRGGGGELFF.

V and J are TRBV5-1 and TRBJ1-4; D is possibly TRBD1 (6 bases). This CDR3 is 15 amino acids long. Trimming removed 4 bases from V and 8 bases from J, with 18 bases in between. Germline values: CDR1 SGHRS, CDR2 YFSETQ. The CDR3 DNA reads as TGCGCCAGCAGCCCGGATGACAGGATTGGCGAAAAACTGTTTTTT. Translation: CASSPDDRIGEKLFF.

V usage is TRBV4-2 and J usage is TRBJ1-2; 8 bases line up with TRBD1. The J segment lost 4 bases and the V segment lost 0 bases, leaving 13 bases of the junction unmatched. The CDR3 has 18 amino acids. Germline assignment: CDR1 LGHNA and CDR2 YNFKEQ. In DNA form, the CDR3 reads TGTGCCAGCAGCCAAGAGGCCAGGGGGCTCTCCATCGGCTATGGCTACACCTTC. Its protein product is CASSQEARGLSIGYGYTF.

This chain connects TRBV6-4 to TRBJ2-1; tentative D call: TRBD1 (6 bases). CDR3 size: 14 residues. V was pared by 7 bases and J by 0 bases, with 10 bases between. Germline CDR1 is MRHNA and CDR2 is SNTAGT. Written as DNA, the CDR3 is TGTGCCAGCAAGGTGGACAGCTCCTACAATGAGCAGTTCTTC. Its protein product is CASKVDSSYNEQFF.

The genes are TRBV5-4 and TRBJ2-7; 11 bases match TRBD2. The CDR3 has 16 amino acids. CDR1 and CDR2 from the germline V gene are SGHNT and YYREEE (reference sequence). V was clipped by 4 bases and J by 2 bases; unmatched bases: 8. The CDR3 nucleotides are TGTGCCAGCAGCCAACCGACTAGCGGGGTGCCCTACGAGCAGTACTTC. This encodes CASSQPTSGVPYEQYF. The complete variable domain, with remaining parts taken from reference TRBV5-4 and TRBJ2-7, reads ETGVTQSPTHLIKTRGQQVTLRCSSQSGHNTVSWYQQALGQGPQFIFQYYREEENGRGNFPPRFSGLQFPNYSSELNVNALELDDSALYLCASSQPTSGVPYEQYFGPGTRLTVT.

This clone showed up just once. The chain employs TRBV9 and TRBJ2-7, with D perhaps matching TRBD2 (6 bases). Germline CDR1 is SGDLS and CDR2 is YYNGEE. Deletions cut 4 bases from V and 1 base from J, with 18 bases between. This CDR3 comprises 16 residues. The CDR3 sequence is CASSPQGLGVSYEQYF. CDR3 nucleotides: TGTGCCAGCAGCCCCCAGGGACTGGGGGTATCCTACGAGCAGTACTTC.

The chain couples TRBV15 to TRBJ1-1, with TRBD1 matching 7 bases. V dropped 0 bases and J dropped 0; count of bases not matched to a gene: 4. Germline V gives CDR1 LNHNV, CDR2 YYDKDF (reference sequence). The CDR3 extends over 16 amino acids. As DNA, the CDR3 is TGTGCCACCAGCAGAGAACCGGGACAGATGAACACTGAAGCTTTCTTT. It translates to CATSREPGQMNTEAFF.

The CDR3: CASSLSLTGQEAFF. The CDR3 nucleotides are TGTGCCAGCAGTTTATCCCTCACAGGGCAAGAAGCTTTCTTT. The genes are TRBV28 and TRBJ1-1, with D possibly matching TRBD1 (6 bases). Trimming stripped 1 base from V and 8 bases from J, with 14 bases between. The CDR3 is made up of 14 amino acids. Germline V CDR1 and CDR2: MDHEN, SYDVKM.

About this clone itself: One end of the junction does not line up with germline, which may come from a read error. The chain recombines TRBV14 with TRBJ1-1, with unresolved D. Looked up from germline, CDR1 is SGHDN and CDR2 is FVKESK. This CDR3 is built from 13 residues. The CDR3 loop is CASRQDGNTEAFF. CDR3 bases: TGTGCCAGCAGGCAAGACGGGAACACTGAAGCTTTCTTT. Using reference TRBV14 and TRBJ1-1 for the parts outside the CDR3, the full variable domain is EAGVTQFPSHSVIEKGQTVTLRCDPISGHDNLYWYRRVMGKEIKFLLHFVKESKQDESGMPNNRFLAERTGGTYSTLKVQPAELEDSGVYFCASRQDGNTEAFFGQGTRLTVV.

The chain has TRBV7-2 and TRBJ2-1; D unclear. V lost 2 bases to trimming and J lost 8 bases, with 10 bases between them. CDR1 and CDR2 (germline): SGHTA, FQGNSA. The CDR3 loop spans 13 amino acids. CDR3: CASSLSFRDEQFF. The CDR3 nucleotides are TGTGCCAGCAGCTTAAGTTTTCGGGATGAGCAGTTCTTC.

The CDR3 loop is CSAEQGLMADTQYF. CDR3 DNA: TGCAGCGCCGAACAGGGATTGATGGCAGATACGCAGTATTTT. The gene calls are TRBV29-1 and TRBJ2-3, with a weak D call TRBD1 (6 bases). The CDR3 extends over 14 amino acids. Trimming shortened V by 7 bases and J by 4 bases, and 18 bases separated the two germline ends. The V gene's germline CDR1 is SQVTM and CDR2 ANQGSEA.

V and J are TRBV2 and TRBJ1-6; TRBD1 agrees at 9 bases. Germline values: CDR1 SNHLY, CDR2 FYNNEI. The junction had 5 bases not matched to a gene; V was cut back by 6 bases and J by 8 bases. This CDR3 has 14 amino acids. CDR3 loop: CASRPGQGDSPLHF. CDR3 nucleotide sequence: TGTGCCAGCAGGCCGGGACAGGGAGATTCACCCCTCCACTTT.

The rearrangement joins TRBV5-4 to TRBJ1-6; 8 bases are a match to TRBD1. With 2 bases clipped from V and 6 bases from J, the junction kept 4 bases outside the gene matches. Looked up from germline, CDR1 is SGHNT and CDR2 is YYREEE (reference sequence). CDR3 length equals 15 residues. The CDR3 region has the DNA TGTGCCAGCAGCTTCCAGGACAGGGCTAATTCACCCCTCCACTTT. Its translation: CASSFQDRANSPLHF.

The rearrangement uses TRBV5-6 and TRBJ1-6, with TRBD1 as a possible D gene (5 bases). The germline gives CDR1 SGHDT, CDR2 YYEEEE. V was trimmed by 2 bases and J by 9 bases, leaving 12 bases between them. The CDR3 consists of 14 residues. This CDR3 is CASSFFQGVSPLHF. CDR3 DNA sequence: TGTGCCAGCAGCTTCTTCCAGGGTGTTTCACCCCTCCACTTT.